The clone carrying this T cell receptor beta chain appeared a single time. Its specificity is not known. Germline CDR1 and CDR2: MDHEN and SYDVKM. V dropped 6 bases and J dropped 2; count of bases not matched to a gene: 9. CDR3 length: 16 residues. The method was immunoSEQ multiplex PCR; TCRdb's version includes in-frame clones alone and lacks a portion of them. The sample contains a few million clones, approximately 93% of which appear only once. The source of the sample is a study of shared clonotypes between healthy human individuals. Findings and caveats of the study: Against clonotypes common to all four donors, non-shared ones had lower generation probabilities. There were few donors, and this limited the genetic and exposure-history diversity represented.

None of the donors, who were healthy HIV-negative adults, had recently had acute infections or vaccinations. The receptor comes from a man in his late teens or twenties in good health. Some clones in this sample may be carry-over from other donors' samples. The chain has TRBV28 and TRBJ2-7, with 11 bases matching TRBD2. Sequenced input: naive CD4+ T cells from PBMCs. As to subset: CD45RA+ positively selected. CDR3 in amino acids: CASSLTSGSNPYEQYF. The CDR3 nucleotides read TGTGCCAGCAGCCTCACTAGCGGGAGTAACCCCTACGAGCAGTACTTC. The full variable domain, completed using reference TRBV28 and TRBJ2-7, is DVKVTQSSRYLVKRTGEKVFLECVQDMDHENMFWYRQDPGLGLRLIYFSYDVKMKEKGDIPEGYSVSREKKERFSLILESASTNQTSMYLCASSLTSGSNPYEQYFGPGTRLTVT.